This T cell receptor beta chain emerged from a study of long-term antiretroviral therapy in people with HIV. At least two post-ART and at least one pre-ART PBMC sample were available for each donor. There were no participants with HIV treated outside the United States. Turning to this clone: Its antigen is as yet unknown.

Notes on the study in general: Those clones which expanded before ART made up the dominant part of the repertoire at all time points.

Version v3.0 of the immunoSEQ assay ran at survey level. Sequenced by immunoSEQ multiplex PCR; TCRdb stores in-frame clones only, minus some. The data hold tens of thousands of clones, with approximately 94% observed a single time. Germline CDR1 and CDR2: SGHTS and YDEGEE. The CDR3 loop spans 14 amino acids. The ends were cut back, 3 bases at V and 2 bases at J, with 6 bases in the middle. The V gene is TRBV5-8, the J gene TRBJ1-6; D remains unclear. The sequencing used unsorted PBMCs, collected more than 7.3 years after starting antiretroviral therapy. This TCR derives from a man in his fifties or sixties with HIV. CDR3: CASSSTPYNSPLHF. CDR3 sequence (DNA): TGTGCCAGCAGCTCTACACCCTATAATTCACCCCTCCACTTT.